This T cell receptor (beta chain) stems from a study of cytomegalovirus exposure and HLA in healthy donors. On this clone: The antigen is unknown.

This CDR3 spans 14 amino acids. Germline loops: CDR1 SGDLS, CDR2 YYNGEE. The V end was cut by 7 bases, the J end by 1 base, with 14 bases between. Study findings and constraints: A later examination showed that TCR association rates differed by HLA locus, with DRB1 most and HLA-C fewest.

PCR used 60 Vbeta primers and 13 Jbeta primers. Sequenced by immunoSEQ multiplex PCR; TCRdb stores in-frame clones only, minus some. Found here are 150,000 or so clones, 81% of them singletons; the top ten hold 1% to 1.5%. The source is a man in his fifties in good health and CMV-seropositive. The sequenced sample was PBMCs. This chain joins TRBV9 and TRBJ2-5; D perhaps matches TRBD2 (5 bases). The DNA of the CDR3 is TGTGCCAGCTCGGGCGGGCAGCCCCAAGAGACCCAGTACTTC. This translates into CASSGGQPQETQYF.